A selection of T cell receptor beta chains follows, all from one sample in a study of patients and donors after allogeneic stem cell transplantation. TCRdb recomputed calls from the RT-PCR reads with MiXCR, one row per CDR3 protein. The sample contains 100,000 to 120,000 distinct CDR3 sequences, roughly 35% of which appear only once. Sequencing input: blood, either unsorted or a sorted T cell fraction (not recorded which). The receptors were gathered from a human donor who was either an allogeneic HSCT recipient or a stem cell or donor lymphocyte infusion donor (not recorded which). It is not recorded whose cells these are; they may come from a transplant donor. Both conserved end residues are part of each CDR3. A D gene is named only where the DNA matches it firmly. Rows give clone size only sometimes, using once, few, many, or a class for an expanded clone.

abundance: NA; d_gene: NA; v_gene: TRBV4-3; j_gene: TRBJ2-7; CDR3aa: CASSQPVEGPYEQYF; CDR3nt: TGCGCCAGCAGCCAACCCGTCGAGGGACCCTACGAGCAGTACTTC
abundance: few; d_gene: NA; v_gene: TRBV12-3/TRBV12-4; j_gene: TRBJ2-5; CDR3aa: CASSYYRETQYF; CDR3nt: TGTGCCAGCAGCTACTACCGAGAGACCCAGTACTTC
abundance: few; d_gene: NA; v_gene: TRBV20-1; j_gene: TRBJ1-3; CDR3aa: CSARDRRQGSAGNTIYF; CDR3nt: TGCAGTGCTAGAGATCGGCGGCAGGGTAGCGCTGGAAACACCATATATTTT
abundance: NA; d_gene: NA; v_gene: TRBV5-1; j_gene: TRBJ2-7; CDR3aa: CASSSGDISYEQYF; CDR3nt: TGCGCCAGCAGCTCCGGGGACATATCCTACGAGCAGTACTTC
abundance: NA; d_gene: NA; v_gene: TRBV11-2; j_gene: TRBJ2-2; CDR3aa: CASSLDLGELFF; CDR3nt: TGTGCCAGCAGCTTAGATCTTGGGGAGCTGTTTTTT
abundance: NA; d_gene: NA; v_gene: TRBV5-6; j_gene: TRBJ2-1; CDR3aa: CASSLMGGEQFF; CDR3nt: TGTGCCAGCAGCTTGATGGGTGGAGAGCAGTTCTTC
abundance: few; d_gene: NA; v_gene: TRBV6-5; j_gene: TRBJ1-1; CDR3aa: CASSYSKGRMNTEAFF; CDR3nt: TGTGCCAGCAGTTACTCGAAGGGAAGAATGAACACTGAAGCTTTCTTT
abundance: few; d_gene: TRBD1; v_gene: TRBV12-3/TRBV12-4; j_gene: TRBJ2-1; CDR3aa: CASSRDRGDEQFF; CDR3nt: TGTGCCAGCAGTAGAGACAGGGGGGATGAGCAGTTCTTC
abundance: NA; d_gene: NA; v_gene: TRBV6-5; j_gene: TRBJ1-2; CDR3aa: CATSSIWGYGYTF; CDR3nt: TGTGCCACCAGCTCGATATGGGGCTATGGCTACACCTTC
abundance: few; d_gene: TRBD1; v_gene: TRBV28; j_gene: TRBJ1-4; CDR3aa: CASSPGGQGNEKLFF; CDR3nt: TGTGCCAGCAGTCCTGGGGGACAGGGCAATGAAAAACTGTTTTTT
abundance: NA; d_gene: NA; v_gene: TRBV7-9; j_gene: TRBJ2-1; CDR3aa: CASSFPTSSYNEQFF; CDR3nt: TGTGCCAGCAGCTTCCCGACTAGCTCCTACAATGAGCAGTTCTTC
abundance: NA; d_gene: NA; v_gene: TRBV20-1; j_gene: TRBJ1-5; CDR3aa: CSARDRSNQPQHF; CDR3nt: TGCAGTGCTAGAGATAGGAGCAATCAGCCCCAGCATTTT
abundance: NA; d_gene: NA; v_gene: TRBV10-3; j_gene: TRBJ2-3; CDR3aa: CAISRDSTDTQYF; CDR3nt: TGTGCCATCAGTCGGGACAGCACAGATACGCAGTATTTT
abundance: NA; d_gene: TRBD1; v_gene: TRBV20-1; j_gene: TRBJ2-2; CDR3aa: CSAPLHRGRNTGELFF; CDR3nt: TGCAGTGCGCCCCTACACAGGGGGCGGAACACCGGGGAGCTGTTTTTT
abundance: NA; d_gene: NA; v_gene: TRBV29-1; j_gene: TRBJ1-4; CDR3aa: CSVSSRLGEKLFF; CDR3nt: TGCAGCGTTTCTTCAAGACTAGGGGAAAAACTGTTTTTT
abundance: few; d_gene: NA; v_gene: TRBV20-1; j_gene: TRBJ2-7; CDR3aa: CSARGKYEQYF; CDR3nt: TGCAGTGCTAGGGGAAAGTACGAGCAGTACTTC
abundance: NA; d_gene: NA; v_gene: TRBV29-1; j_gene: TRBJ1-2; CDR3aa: CSVEGPYGYTF; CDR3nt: TGCAGCGTTGAGGGACCCTATGGCTACACCTTC
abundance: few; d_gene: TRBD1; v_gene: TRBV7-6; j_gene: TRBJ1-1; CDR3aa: CASSLLQGAQNTEAFF; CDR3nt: TGTGCCAGCAGCTTACTTCAGGGGGCCCAGAACACTGAAGCTTTCTTT
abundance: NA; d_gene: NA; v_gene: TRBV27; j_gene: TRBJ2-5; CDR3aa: CASSLGWGQETQYF; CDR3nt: TGTGCCAGCAGTTTAGGATGGGGCCAAGAGACCCAGTACTTC
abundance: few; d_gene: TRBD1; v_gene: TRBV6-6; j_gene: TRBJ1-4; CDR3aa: CASRNPGQGYEKLFF; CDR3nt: TGTGCCAGCAGGAATCCGGGACAGGGATATGAAAAACTGTTTTTT
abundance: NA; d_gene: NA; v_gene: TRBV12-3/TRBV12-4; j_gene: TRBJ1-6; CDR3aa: CASSFLGSPLHF; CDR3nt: TGTGCCAGCAGTTTTCTGGGTTCACCCCTCCACTTT
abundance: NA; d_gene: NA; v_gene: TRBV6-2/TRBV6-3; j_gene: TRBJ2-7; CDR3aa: CASSYGWESSYERYF; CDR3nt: TGTGCCAGCAGTTATGGGTGGGAGAGCTCCTACGAGCGGTACTTC
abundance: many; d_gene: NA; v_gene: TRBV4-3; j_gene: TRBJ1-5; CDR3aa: CASSLGQGVQPQHF; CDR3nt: TGCGCCAGCAGCCTCGGTCAGGGAGTTCAGCCCCAGCATTTT
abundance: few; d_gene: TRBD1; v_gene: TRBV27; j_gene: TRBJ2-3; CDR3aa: CASSHTGGTDTQYF; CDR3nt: TGTGCCAGCAGCCATACAGGGGGCACAGATACGCAGTATTTT
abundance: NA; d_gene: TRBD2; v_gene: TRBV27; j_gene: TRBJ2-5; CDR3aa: CASSSRTTSAKETQYF; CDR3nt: TGTGCCAGCAGTTCTCGAACGACTAGCGCTAAAGAGACCCAGTACTTC
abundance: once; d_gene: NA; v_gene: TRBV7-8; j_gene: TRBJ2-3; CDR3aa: CASSLIRSTDTQYF; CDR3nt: TGTGCCAGCAGCTTAATACGGAGCACAGATACGCAGTATTTT
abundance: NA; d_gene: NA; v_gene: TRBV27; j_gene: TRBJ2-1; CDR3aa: CASSPPGHWLYNEQFF; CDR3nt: TGTGCCAGCAGTCCGCCGGGACATTGGCTGTACAATGAGCAGTTCTTC
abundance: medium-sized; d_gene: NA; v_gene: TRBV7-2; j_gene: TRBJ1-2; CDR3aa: CASSLEGQTNYGYTF; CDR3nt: TGTGCCAGCAGCTTAGAGGGACAAACTAACTATGGCTACACCTTC
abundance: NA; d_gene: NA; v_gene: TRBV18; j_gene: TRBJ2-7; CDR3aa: CASSPQGRGPYEQYF; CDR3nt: TGTGCCAGCTCACCTCAGGGGCGGGGACCCTACGAGCAGTACTTC
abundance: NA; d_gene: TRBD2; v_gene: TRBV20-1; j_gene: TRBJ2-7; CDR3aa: CSAGTSGSYEQYF; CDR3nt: TGCAGTGCCGGGACTAGCGGGAGCTACGAGCAGTACTTC
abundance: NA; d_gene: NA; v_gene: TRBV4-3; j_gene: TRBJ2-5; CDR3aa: CASSQQPLQETQYF; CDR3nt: TGCGCCAGCAGCCAACAACCCTTACAAGAGACCCAGTACTTC
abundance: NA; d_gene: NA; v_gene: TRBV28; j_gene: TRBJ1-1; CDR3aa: CASSFVQGRALNTEAFF; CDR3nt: TGTGCCAGCAGTTTCGTTCAGGGCAGGGCCTTAAACACTGAAGCTTTCTTT
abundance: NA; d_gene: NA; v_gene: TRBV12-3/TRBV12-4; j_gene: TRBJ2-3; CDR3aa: CASSLDPIVGDTQYF; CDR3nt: TGTGCCAGCAGTTTAGACCCCATTGTAGGGGATACGCAGTATTTT
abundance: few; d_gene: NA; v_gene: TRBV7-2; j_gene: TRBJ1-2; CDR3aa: CASSSDTDTGYTF; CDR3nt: TGTGCCAGCAGCTCAGACACGGATACTGGCTACACCTTC
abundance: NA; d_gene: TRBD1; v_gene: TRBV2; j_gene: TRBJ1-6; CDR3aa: CASNPTGVNSPLHF; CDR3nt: TGTGCCAGCAACCCGACAGGGGTAAATTCACCCCTCCACTTT
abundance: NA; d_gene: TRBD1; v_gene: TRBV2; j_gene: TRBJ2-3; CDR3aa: CASSPLGTVKITQYF; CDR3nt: TGTGCCAGCAGCCCCCTGGGGACAGTCAAGATCACGCAGTATTTT
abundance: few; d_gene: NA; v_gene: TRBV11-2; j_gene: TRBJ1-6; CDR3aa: CASSPQASYNSPLHF; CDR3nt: TGTGCCAGCAGCCCGCAGGCTTCCTATAATTCACCCCTCCACTTT
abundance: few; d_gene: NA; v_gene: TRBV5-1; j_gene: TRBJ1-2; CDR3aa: CASSLVWGSGYTF; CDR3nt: TGCGCCAGCAGCTTGGTTTGGGGAAGCGGCTACACCTTC
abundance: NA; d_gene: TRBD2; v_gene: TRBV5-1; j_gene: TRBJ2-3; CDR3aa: CASSWGGSFTDTQYF; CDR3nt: TGCGCCAGCAGCTGGGGCGGGAGTTTCACAGATACGCAGTATTTT
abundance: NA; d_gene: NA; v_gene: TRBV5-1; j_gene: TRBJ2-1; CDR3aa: CASSWGAVLRDEQFF; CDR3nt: TGCGCCAGCAGCTGGGGGGCAGTTCTGAGAGATGAGCAGTTCTTC
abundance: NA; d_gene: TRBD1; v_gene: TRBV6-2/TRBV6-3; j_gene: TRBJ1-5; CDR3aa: CASSYPWDRGQPQHF; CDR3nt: TGTGCCAGCAGTTACCCCTGGGACAGGGGCCAGCCCCAGCATTTT